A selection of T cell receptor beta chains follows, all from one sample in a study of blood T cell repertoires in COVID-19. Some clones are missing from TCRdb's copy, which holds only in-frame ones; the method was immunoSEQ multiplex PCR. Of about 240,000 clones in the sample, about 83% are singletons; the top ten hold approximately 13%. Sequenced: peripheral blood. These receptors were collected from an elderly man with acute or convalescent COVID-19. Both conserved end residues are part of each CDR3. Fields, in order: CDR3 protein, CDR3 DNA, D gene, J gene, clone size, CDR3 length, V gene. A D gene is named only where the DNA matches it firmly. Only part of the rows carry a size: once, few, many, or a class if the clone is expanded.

CDR3aa: CASSRLAGNTGELFF
CDR3nt: TGTGCCAGCAGCCGGCTAGCGGGGAACACCGGGGAGCTGTTTTTT
d_gene: TRBD2
j_gene: TRBJ2-2
abundance: .
len: 15
v_gene: TRBV6-4

CDR3aa: CASSLWTREWEVTQYF
CDR3nt: TGTGCCAGCAGCTTATGGACGCGGGAGTGGGAGGTTACGCAGTATTTT
d_gene: TRBD2
j_gene: TRBJ2-3
abundance: .
len: 16
v_gene: TRBV7-2

CDR3aa: CASSLFGQGSSGNTIYF
CDR3nt: TGTGCCAGCAGTTTATTTGGACAGGGAAGCTCTGGAAACACCATATATTTT
d_gene: TRBD1
j_gene: TRBJ1-3
abundance: .
len: 17
v_gene: TRBV28

CDR3aa: CASRSPFLGGTEAFF
CDR3nt: TGTGCCAGCAGGTCCCCCTTTCTAGGGGGCACTGAAGCTTTCTTT
d_gene: .
j_gene: TRBJ1-1
abundance: .
len: 15
v_gene: TRBV6-5

CDR3aa: CASRTALNSPLHF
CDR3nt: TGCGCCAGCAGGACAGCTTTAAATTCACCCCTCCACTTT
d_gene: .
j_gene: TRBJ1-6
abundance: .
len: 13
v_gene: TRBV5-1

CDR3aa: CASSLGLKTEAFF
CDR3nt: TGCGCCAGCAGCCTAGGACTGAAGACTGAAGCTTTCTTT
d_gene: .
j_gene: TRBJ1-1
abundance: .
len: 13
v_gene: TRBV5-1

CDR3aa: CASSWTGRNNSPLHF
CDR3nt: TGTGCCAGCAGTTGGACAGGGCGCAATAATTCACCCCTCCACTTT
d_gene: TRBD1
j_gene: TRBJ1-6
abundance: .
len: 15
v_gene: TRBV27

CDR3aa: CASKGGSYEQYF
CDR3nt: TGCGCCAGCAAAGGGGGCTCCTACGAGCAGTACTTC
d_gene: .
j_gene: TRBJ2-7
abundance: .
len: 12
v_gene: TRBV5-1

CDR3aa: CASSSPGTGKYEQYF
CDR3nt: TGTGCCAGCAGTTCTCCCGGGACAGGGAAATACGAGCAGTACTTC
d_gene: TRBD1
j_gene: TRBJ2-7
abundance: .
len: 15
v_gene: TRBV27

CDR3aa: CASSLGGQPTDTQYF
CDR3nt: TGTGCCAGCAGCTTAGGAGGGCAGCCCACAGATACGCAGTATTTT
d_gene: .
j_gene: TRBJ2-3
abundance: .
len: 15
v_gene: TRBV11-3

CDR3aa: CASSSGLTGEGGYTF
CDR3nt: TGTGCCAGCAGCTCGGGCTTGACAGGGGAAGGAGGCTACACCTTC
d_gene: TRBD1
j_gene: TRBJ1-2
abundance: .
len: 15
v_gene: TRBV5-6

CDR3aa: CASSYNGQGNYEQYF
CDR3nt: TGTGCCAGCAGTTACAACGGACAGGGCAACTACGAGCAGTACTTC
d_gene: TRBD1
j_gene: TRBJ2-7
abundance: .
len: 15
v_gene: TRBV6-5

CDR3aa: CASSLVDRTDGYTF
CDR3nt: TGTGCCAGCAGTTTGGTCGACAGGACGGATGGCTACACCTTC
d_gene: .
j_gene: TRBJ1-2
abundance: .
len: 14
v_gene: TRBV6-1

CDR3aa: CASNAGGELFF
CDR3nt: TGCGCCAGCAACGCAGGCGGGGAGCTGTTTTTT
d_gene: .
j_gene: TRBJ2-2
abundance: .
len: 11
v_gene: TRBV23-1

CDR3aa: CASSLRGSYGYTF
CDR3nt: TGTGCCAGCAGTTTACGAGGTTCCTATGGCTACACCTTC
d_gene: .
j_gene: TRBJ1-2
abundance: .
len: 13
v_gene: TRBV27

CDR3aa: CASSLSPVLDQPQHF
CDR3nt: TGTGCCAGCAGTCTGAGTCCGGTCCTGGATCAGCCCCAGCATTTT
d_gene: .
j_gene: TRBJ1-5
abundance: .
len: 15
v_gene: TRBV6-5

CDR3aa: CASSLAGRTSGNTIYF
CDR3nt: TGCGCCAGCAGCTTGGCGGGGAGGACCTCTGGAAACACCATATATTTT
d_gene: .
j_gene: TRBJ1-3
abundance: .
len: 16
v_gene: TRBV5-1

CDR3aa: CASSQDSQGVGNTIYF
CDR3nt: TGCGCCAGCAGCCAAGATTCTCAGGGGGTAGGAAACACCATATATTTT
d_gene: TRBD1
j_gene: TRBJ1-3
abundance: .
len: 16
v_gene: TRBV4-3

CDR3aa: CASRIAFYNEQFF
CDR3nt: TGTGCCAGCAGGATAGCTTTCTACAATGAGCAGTTCTTC
d_gene: .
j_gene: TRBJ2-1
abundance: .
len: 13
v_gene: TRBV6-5

CDR3aa: CAISDSDRVSRTQYF
CDR3nt: TGTGCCATCAGTGATTCGGACAGGGTCAGTCGGACCCAGTACTTC
d_gene: TRBD1
j_gene: TRBJ2-5
abundance: .
len: 15
v_gene: TRBV10-3

CDR3aa: CASSLSGTWGQPQHF
CDR3nt: TGCGCCAGCAGCTTGTCCGGGACATGGGGCCAGCCCCAGCATTTT
d_gene: .
j_gene: TRBJ1-5
abundance: .
len: 15
v_gene: TRBV5-1

CDR3aa: CASSESGMGNQPQHF
CDR3nt: TGTGCCAGCAGTGAATCAGGGATGGGCAATCAGCCCCAGCATTTT
d_gene: .
j_gene: TRBJ1-5
abundance: .
len: 15
v_gene: TRBV25-1

CDR3aa: CASSAGLTTLHF
CDR3nt: TGTGCCAGCAGCGCGGGACTTACTACCCTCCACTTT
d_gene: .
j_gene: TRBJ1-6
abundance: .
len: 12
v_gene: TRBV7-9

CDR3aa: CASSRDSSGNTIYF
CDR3nt: TGTGCCAGCAGCCGCGATAGCTCTGGAAACACCATATATTTT
d_gene: .
j_gene: TRBJ1-3
abundance: .
len: 14
v_gene: TRBV6-5

CDR3aa: CASNGGAYNSPLHF
CDR3nt: TGTGCCAGCAACGGCGGGGCCTATAATTCACCCCTCCACTTT
d_gene: .
j_gene: TRBJ1-6
abundance: .
len: 14
v_gene: TRBV7-2

CDR3aa: CASRYPRQSSGEQYF
CDR3nt: TGTGCCAGCAGATATCCTCGACAGAGCTCGGGCGAGCAGTACTTC
d_gene: .
j_gene: TRBJ2-7
abundance: .
len: 15
v_gene: TRBV6-5

CDR3aa: CSATSGVTVF
CDR3nt: TGCAGTGCTACTAGCGGGGTCACGGTCTTC
d_gene: TRBD2
j_gene: TRBJ2-1
abundance: .
len: 10
v_gene: TRBV20-1

CDR3aa: CATSDRNTGFSETQYF
CDR3nt: TGTGCCACCAGTGATCGCAATACAGGGTTTAGCGAGACCCAGTACTTC
d_gene: .
j_gene: TRBJ2-5
abundance: .
len: 16
v_gene: TRBV24-1

CDR3aa: CASSPLTSNQPQHF
CDR3nt: TGTGCCAGCAGTCCACTAACCTCCAATCAGCCCCAGCATTTT
d_gene: .
j_gene: TRBJ1-5
abundance: .
len: 14
v_gene: TRBV27

CDR3aa: CASRPQADSEAFF
CDR3nt: TGTGCCAGCAGACCCCAGGCCGACAGTGAAGCTTTCTTT
d_gene: .
j_gene: TRBJ1-1
abundance: .
len: 13
v_gene: TRBV6-6

CDR3aa: CATSLTSGSNEQFF
CDR3nt: TGTGCCACCAGTCTAACTAGCGGGAGCAATGAGCAGTTCTTC
d_gene: TRBD2
j_gene: TRBJ2-1
abundance: .
len: 14
v_gene: TRBV24-1

CDR3aa: CASSPIGGNSYNEQFF
CDR3nt: TGTGCCAGCTCACCCATTGGCGGAAATTCCTACAATGAGCAGTTCTTC
d_gene: .
j_gene: TRBJ2-1
abundance: .
len: 16
v_gene: TRBV18

CDR3aa: CASSRGTGFYEKLFF
CDR3nt: TGTGCCAGCAGCCGAGGGACAGGGTTTTATGAAAAACTGTTTTTT
d_gene: TRBD1
j_gene: TRBJ1-4
abundance: .
len: 15
v_gene: TRBV5-8

CDR3aa: CAIQGETQYF
CDR3nt: TGTGCCATCCAGGGAGAGACCCAGTACTTC
d_gene: .
j_gene: TRBJ2-5
abundance: .
len: 10
v_gene: TRBV2

CDR3aa: CASSLSDRAGDEQYF
CDR3nt: TGCGCCAGCAGCTTGAGTGACAGGGCCGGTGACGAGCAGTACTTC
d_gene: TRBD1
j_gene: TRBJ2-7
abundance: .
len: 15
v_gene: TRBV5-1

CDR3aa: CASSLGAGGETQYF
CDR3nt: TGTGCCAGCAGCTTAGGGGCGGGGGGAGAGACCCAGTACTTC
d_gene: TRBD2
j_gene: TRBJ2-5
abundance: .
len: 14
v_gene: TRBV7-2

CDR3aa: CASSLGAVITEAFF
CDR3nt: TGTGCCAGCAGCTTAGGGGCCGTGATCACTGAAGCTTTCTTT
d_gene: .
j_gene: TRBJ1-1
abundance: .
len: 14
v_gene: TRBV7-8

CDR3aa: CASRYPGQLNQPQHF
CDR3nt: TGTGCCAGCAGATACCCGGGACAGCTCAATCAGCCCCAGCATTTT
d_gene: TRBD1
j_gene: TRBJ1-5
abundance: .
len: 15
v_gene: TRBV28

CDR3aa: CASSPPRTANTEAFF
CDR3nt: TGTGCCAGCAGTCCCCCCCGGACAGCCAACACTGAAGCTTTCTTT
d_gene: .
j_gene: TRBJ1-1
abundance: .
len: 15
v_gene: TRBV25-1

CDR3aa: CASSEDRRSEKLFF
CDR3nt: TGCGCCAGCAGTGAGGACAGGCGTTCTGAAAAACTGTTTTTT
d_gene: .
j_gene: TRBJ1-4
abundance: .
len: 14
v_gene: TRBV10-1

CDR3aa: CASSPWTSGGAREQFF
CDR3nt: TGTGCCAGCAGCCCATGGACTAGCGGGGGGGCCAGAGAGCAGTTCTTC
d_gene: TRBD2
j_gene: TRBJ2-1
abundance: .
len: 16
v_gene: TRBV5-4

CDR3aa: CASSPRGPGEKLFF
CDR3nt: TGTGCCAGCAGTCCCAGGGGGCCTGGGGAAAAACTGTTTTTT
d_gene: TRBD1
j_gene: TRBJ1-4
abundance: .
len: 14
v_gene: TRBV28

CDR3aa: CASSLGGIREKLFF
CDR3nt: TGCGCCAGCAGCTTGGGGGGCATTCGAGAAAAACTGTTTTTT
d_gene: .
j_gene: TRBJ1-4
abundance: few
len: 14
v_gene: TRBV5-1

CDR3aa: CASSQEGYWIAGVNTGELFF
CDR3nt: TGTGCCAGCAGCCAAGAAGGCTACTGGATAGCGGGAGTGAACACCGGGGAGCTGTTTTTT
d_gene: TRBD2
j_gene: TRBJ2-2
abundance: .
len: 20
v_gene: TRBV4-2

CDR3aa: CASSQDDRGELFF
CDR3nt: TGCGCCAGCAGCCAAGATGACAGAGGGGAGCTGTTTTTT
d_gene: .
j_gene: TRBJ2-2
abundance: .
len: 13
v_gene: TRBV4-3

CDR3aa: CASTLTGGSVTDTQYF
CDR3nt: TGTGCCAGCACCCTGACAGGGGGCTCCGTCACAGATACGCAGTATTTT
d_gene: TRBD1
j_gene: TRBJ2-3
abundance: .
len: 16
v_gene: TRBV28

CDR3aa: CASSLGQSNSPLHF
CDR3nt: TGTGCCAGCAGCCTGGGACAGTCTAATTCACCCCTCCACTTT
d_gene: TRBD1
j_gene: TRBJ1-6
abundance: .
len: 14
v_gene: TRBV3-1/TRBV3-2

CDR3aa: CASSFPGGGQTQYF
CDR3nt: TGTGCCAGCAGTTTCCCAGGGGGCGGTCAGACCCAGTACTTC
d_gene: TRBD1
j_gene: TRBJ2-5
abundance: .
len: 14
v_gene: TRBV6-5

CDR3aa: CASSQVRGAKNIQYF
CDR3nt: TGTGCCAGCAGCCAGGTCAGAGGGGCCAAAAACATTCAGTACTTC
d_gene: .
j_gene: TRBJ2-4
abundance: .
len: 15
v_gene: TRBV7-2

CDR3aa: CASSQDLGVVSHEQYF
CDR3nt: TGCGCCAGCAGCCAAGATCTAGGGGTAGTAAGTCACGAGCAGTACTTC
d_gene: .
j_gene: TRBJ2-7
abundance: .
len: 16
v_gene: TRBV4-1

CDR3aa: CASSAGTGGSYEQYF
CDR3nt: TGTGCCAGCAGTGCGGGGACAGGGGGATCCTACGAGCAGTACTTC
d_gene: TRBD1
j_gene: TRBJ2-7
abundance: .
len: 15
v_gene: TRBV6-4

CDR3aa: CAISGTGRDGYTF
CDR3nt: TGTGCCATCAGTGGGACAGGTAGAGATGGCTACACCTTC
d_gene: TRBD1
j_gene: TRBJ1-2
abundance: .
len: 13
v_gene: TRBV10-3

CDR3aa: CASSLRFQGLLWTEAFF
CDR3nt: TGTGCCAGCAGTCTGAGATTCCAGGGGCTTTTGTGGACTGAAGCTTTCTTT
d_gene: .
j_gene: TRBJ1-1
abundance: .
len: 17
v_gene: TRBV27

CDR3aa: CASSSDRATDTQYF
CDR3nt: TGTGCCAGCAGCTCGGACAGAGCCACAGATACGCAGTATTTT
d_gene: .
j_gene: TRBJ2-3
abundance: .
len: 14
v_gene: TRBV11-1

CDR3aa: CASSFQTGTEAFF
CDR3nt: TGTGCCAGCAGTTTCCAAACGGGGACTGAAGCTTTCTTT
d_gene: .
j_gene: TRBJ1-1
abundance: .
len: 13
v_gene: TRBV6-5